This T cell receptor (beta chain) derives from a study of beta chain features in type 1 diabetes (dated by TCRdb to about 2018). As for the study more broadly: Mean age, gender distribution, total cell number and subset yield did not differ between patients and healthy donors. Across all samples, roughly 110,000,000 sorted cells were examined, and cell number per subset correlated strongly with RNA yield. Naive and central memory subsets were obtained from all 30 or so donors, but regulatory and stem cell-like memory subsets were isolated from only 8 patients and roughly eight healthy donors. In the study, TCRB repertoires of sorted circulating CD4+ T cell subsets from recently diagnosed type 1 diabetes patients were compared with those of matched healthy donors.

All of the isolated RNA was reverse transcribed with the High Capacity cDNA Reverse Transcription Kit, so expressed TCRB transcripts were sequenced. Deep immunoSEQ sequencing was applied to naive, central memory and regulatory T cell samples, giving an average of roughly 3.5 million total reads per sample. Sorted cells were lysed in RLT buffer, and RNA was extracted using DNase-treated RNeasy Micro or Mini kits according to cell number. To prevent cross-contamination, each cell subset was processed individually, whereas patient and healthy donor samples were processed jointly. The immunoSEQ multiplex PCR was used to amplify TCRB sequences from cDNA, yielding 87-bp fragments that span the CDR3 region. Sequencing of the amplicons was performed on the Illumina HiSeq platform. Per the source publication's procedure: Synthetic template baselines were used to correct PCR bias computationally, reads within Hamming distance 2 were collapsed, and singletons that could not be merged were discarded. Reads were aligned against IMGT to assign V, D and J genes, CDR3 length and insertions or deletions at six rearrangement sites. Clonotype counts were normalized to sorted cell number within each subset before computing true diversity and Gini coefficients with the tcR R package. The overlap coefficient, calculated on TCRB nucleotide sequences, was used to quantify repertoire sharing. This immuneACCESS table, as held by TCRdb, lists in-frame sequences with V and J called but not all clones. Of the missing ones, under half trace to an unresolved V gene in checked studies; the others have no known cause. V and J calls and clone size are those listed in that table; D and trimming were worked out from the DNA. The sample yields 150,000 to 160,000 clones; around 10% were counted once. Approximately 2% of the sample rests with the top ten.

What the work shows at the level of the full study, not this receptor alone: The naive, central memory and regulatory TCRB repertoires appeared to resemble one another more closely among patients than among healthy donors. Sequencing cDNA rather than genomic DNA could over-represent highly expressing activated cells, although activation and CD3 levels did not differ between groups. Because the HLA sub-analyses included only small numbers of individuals, any influence of HLA type on TCRB rearrangement was left unresolved. PCR might favor shorter templates, but patient and control samples were amplified and corrected together, so any skew would affect both groups equally. Type 1 diabetes patients showed a moderate but significant shortening of TCRB CDR3 length in all four CD4+ subsets. Patients with type 1 diabetes made fewer insertions and deleted more nucleotides at VDJ recombination sites, implying thymic rearrangement abnormalities.

With regard to this clone: The clone's antigen remains unknown. Base-call qualities are not available, and no considerably larger clone is one nucleotide away.

From each donor, a single peripheral blood sample of roughly 0.11 L on average was drawn into heparinised tubes. Using a panel that included CD45RO, CCR7, CD25, CD127, CD95 and CD27, naive, central memory, regulatory and stem cell-like memory CD4+ T cells were sorted on a BD FACSAria II. Purity was above 98% for every sorted population. PBMCs were separated immediately by Lymphoprep density gradient centrifugation and were stained directly, without being cultured. To minimize batch effects, samples were stained and sorted in pairs, one healthy donor with one patient per experiment. V is shortened by 0 bases, J by 5 bases, and the region joining them spans 10 bases. The germline V gene provides CDR1 SGHTA and CDR2 FQGNSA. The CDR3 measures 14 amino acids from cysteine to phenylalanine. Here the CDR3 DNA is all that survives: 42 bases in frame from base 1.

The source is a man aged 18 to 30 in good health. Sequencing was done on a sample of central memory CD4+ T cells from blood. In this chain, TRBV7-2 is recombined with TRBJ1-2, and possibly TRBD1, on 5 matching bases. The DNA reads as follows: TGTGCCAGCAGCTTAGCACGACAGAGATATGGCTACACCTTC. Translated, this gives CASSLARQRYGYTF.